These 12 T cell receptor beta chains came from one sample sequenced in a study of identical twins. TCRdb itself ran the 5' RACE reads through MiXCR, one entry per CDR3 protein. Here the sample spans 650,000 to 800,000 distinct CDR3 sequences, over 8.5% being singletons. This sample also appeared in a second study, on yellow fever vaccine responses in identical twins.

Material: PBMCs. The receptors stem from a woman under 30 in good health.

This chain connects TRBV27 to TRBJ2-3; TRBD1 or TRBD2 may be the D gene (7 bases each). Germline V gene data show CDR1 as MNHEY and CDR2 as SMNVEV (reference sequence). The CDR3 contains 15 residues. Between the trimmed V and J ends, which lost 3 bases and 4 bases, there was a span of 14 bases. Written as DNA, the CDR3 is TGTGCCAGCAGTTTCCGACAGGGAGGGGCAGATACGCAGTATTTT. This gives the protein CASSFRQGGADTQYF.

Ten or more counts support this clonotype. CDR3 sequence: CASSLEAFHAFAQYF. CDR3 sequence (DNA): TGTGCCAGCAGCTTAGAGGCATTCCACGCCTTTGCGCAGTACTTC. The chain links TRBV7-2 to TRBJ2-7, with D unresolved. V lost 1 base to trimming and J lost 9 bases, with 19 bases between them. From germline, CDR1 is SGHTA and CDR2 FQGNSA. The CDR3 spans 15 residues.

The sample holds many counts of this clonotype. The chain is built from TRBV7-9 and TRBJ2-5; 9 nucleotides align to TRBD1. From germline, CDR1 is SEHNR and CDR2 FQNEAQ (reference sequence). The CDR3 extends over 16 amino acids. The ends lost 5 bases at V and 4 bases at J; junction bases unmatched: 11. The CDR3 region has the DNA TGTGCCAGCAGCGGACGAGACAGGGGGAAGGGAGAGACCCAGTACTTC. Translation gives CASSGRDRGKGETQYF.

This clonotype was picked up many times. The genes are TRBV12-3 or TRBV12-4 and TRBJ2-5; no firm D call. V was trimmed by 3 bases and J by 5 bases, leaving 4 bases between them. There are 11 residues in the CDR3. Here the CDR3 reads CASSFLETQYF. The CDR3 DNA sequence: TGTGCCAGCAGTTTTCTGGAGACCCAGTACTTC.

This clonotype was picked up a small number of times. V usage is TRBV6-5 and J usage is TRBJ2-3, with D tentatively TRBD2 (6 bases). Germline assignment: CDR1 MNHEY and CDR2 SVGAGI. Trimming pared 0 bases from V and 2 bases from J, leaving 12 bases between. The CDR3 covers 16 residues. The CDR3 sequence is CASSYSAGYYTDTQYF. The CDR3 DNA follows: TGTGCCAGCAGTTACTCGGCGGGATATTACACAGATACGCAGTATTTT.

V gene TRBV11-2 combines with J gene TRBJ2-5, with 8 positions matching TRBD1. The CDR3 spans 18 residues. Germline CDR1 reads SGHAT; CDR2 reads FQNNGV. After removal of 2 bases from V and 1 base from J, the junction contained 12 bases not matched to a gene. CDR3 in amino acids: CASSLRSRGRLGQETQYF. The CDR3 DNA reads TGTGCCAGCAGCTTAAGGTCCAGGGGGCGTCTAGGCCAAGAGACCCAGTACTTC. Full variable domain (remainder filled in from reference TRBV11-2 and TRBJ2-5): EAGVAQSPRYKIIEKRQSVAFWCNPISGHATLYWYQQILGQGPKLLIQFQNNGVVDDSQLPKDRFSAERLKGVDSTLKIQPAKLEDSAVYLCASSLRSRGRLGQETQYFGPGTRLLVL.

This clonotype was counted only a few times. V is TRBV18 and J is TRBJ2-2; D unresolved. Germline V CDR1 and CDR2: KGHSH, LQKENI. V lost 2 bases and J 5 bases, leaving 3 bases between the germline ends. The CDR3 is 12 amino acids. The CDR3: CASSPMTGELFF. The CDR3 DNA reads TGTGCCAGCTCACCAATGACCGGGGAGCTGTTTTTT.

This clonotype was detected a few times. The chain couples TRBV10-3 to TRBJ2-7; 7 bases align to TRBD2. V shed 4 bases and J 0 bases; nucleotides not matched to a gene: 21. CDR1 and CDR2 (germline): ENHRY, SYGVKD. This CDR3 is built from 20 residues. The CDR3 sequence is CAISVSYNLRSASGSYEQYF. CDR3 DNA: TGTGCCATCAGTGTATCTTACAATCTACGGTCGGCTAGCGGCTCCTACGAGCAGTACTTC.

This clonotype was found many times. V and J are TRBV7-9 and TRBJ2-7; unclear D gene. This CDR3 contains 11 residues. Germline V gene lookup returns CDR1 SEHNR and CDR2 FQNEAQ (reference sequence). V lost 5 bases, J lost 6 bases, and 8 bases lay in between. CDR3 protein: CASSPGREQYF. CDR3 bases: TGTGCCAGCAGCCCTGGGCGCGAGCAGTACTTC.

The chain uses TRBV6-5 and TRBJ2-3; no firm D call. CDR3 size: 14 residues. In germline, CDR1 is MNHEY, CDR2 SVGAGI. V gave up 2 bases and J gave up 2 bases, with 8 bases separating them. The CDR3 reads CASSYPGNTDTQYF. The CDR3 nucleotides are TGTGCCAGCAGTTACCCCGGTAACACAGATACGCAGTATTTT.

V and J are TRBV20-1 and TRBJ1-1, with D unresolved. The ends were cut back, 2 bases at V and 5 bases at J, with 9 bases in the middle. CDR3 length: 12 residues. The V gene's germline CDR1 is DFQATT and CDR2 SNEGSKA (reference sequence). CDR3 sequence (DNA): TGCAGTGCTAGACCTTTCGCGACTGAAGCTTTCTTT. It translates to CSARPFATEAFF.

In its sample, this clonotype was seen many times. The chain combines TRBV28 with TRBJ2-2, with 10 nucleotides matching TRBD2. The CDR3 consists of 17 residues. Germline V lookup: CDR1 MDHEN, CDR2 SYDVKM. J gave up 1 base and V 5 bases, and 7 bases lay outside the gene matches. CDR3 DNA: TGTGCCAGCAGTCCGGGGACTAGCGAGATGAACACCGGGGAGCTGTTTTTT. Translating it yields CASSPGTSEMNTGELFF.